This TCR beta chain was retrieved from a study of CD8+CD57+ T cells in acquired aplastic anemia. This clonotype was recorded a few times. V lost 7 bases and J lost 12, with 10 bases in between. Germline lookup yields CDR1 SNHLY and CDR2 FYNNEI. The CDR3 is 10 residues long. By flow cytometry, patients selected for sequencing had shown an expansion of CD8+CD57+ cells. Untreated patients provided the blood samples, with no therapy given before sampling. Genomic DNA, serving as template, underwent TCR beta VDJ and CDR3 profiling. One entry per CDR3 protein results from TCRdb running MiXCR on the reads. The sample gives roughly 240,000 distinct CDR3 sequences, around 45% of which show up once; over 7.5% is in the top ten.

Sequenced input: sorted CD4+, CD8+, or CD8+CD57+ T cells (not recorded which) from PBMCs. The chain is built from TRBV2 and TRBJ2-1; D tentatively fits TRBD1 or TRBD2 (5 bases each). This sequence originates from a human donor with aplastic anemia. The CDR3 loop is CASMGDGQFF. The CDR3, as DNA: TGTGCCAGCATGGGGGACGGGCAGTTCTTC.